The 21 T cell receptor beta chains presented below share a single source sample, sequenced in a study of T cell responses to AZD1222 COVID-19 vaccine. Produced via immunoSEQ multiplex PCR; TCRdb's table is partial and in-frame only. The sample records about 39,000 clones, about 90% being singletons. The specimen was peripheral blood, collected 28 days after the second dose of the MenACWY control vaccine. These receptors were collected from an adult who received the MenACWY meningococcal vaccine as a control.

V gene TRBV2 combines with J gene TRBJ2-1; D uncertain. This CDR3 has 11 residues. CDR1 is SNHLY and CDR2 is FYNNEI in the germline V gene. Trimming removed 7 bases at V and 10 bases at J, with 11 bases between. CDR3 amino acids: CASTRTAEQFF. Written as DNA, the CDR3 is TGTGCCAGCACGCGTACTGCGGAGCAGTTCTTC.

This clone was seen only once. The CDR3 here is CASSFDRGYGYTF. The CDR3 nucleotides are TGCGCCAGCAGCTTCGACAGGGGCTATGGCTACACCTTC. The V and J genes are TRBV5-1 and TRBJ1-2, with 8 positions matching TRBD1. Germline trimming cut 2 bases from V and 4 bases from J; bases unmatched to any gene: 1. CDR1 and CDR2 from the germline V gene are SGHRS and YFSETQ. The CDR3 runs to 13 residues.

The chain combines TRBV7-6 with TRBJ1-1; D gene uncertain. This CDR3 region has 14 residues. Trimming cost V 5 bases and J 1 base, with 11 bases left between them. The germline V gene has CDR1 SGHVS and CDR2 FNYEAQ. The CDR3: CASSVGRGNTEAFF. CDR3 nucleotide sequence: TGTGCCAGCAGCGTCGGACGGGGGAACACTGAAGCTTTCTTT.

The rearrangement uses TRBV24-1 and TRBJ1-1, with D perhaps TRBD1 (5 bases). V was clipped by 9 bases and J by 1 base, with 11 bases between them. CDR1 and CDR2 from the germline V gene are KGHDR and SFDVKD. The CDR3 is made up of 13 amino acids. The CDR3 sequence is CATGGRTNTEAFF. The CDR3, as DNA: TGTGCCACCGGGGGACGAACGAACACTGAAGCTTTCTTT.

The chain couples TRBV6-5 to TRBJ2-2, with 7 nucleotides matching TRBD1. CDR1 is MNHEY and CDR2 is SVGAGI in the germline V gene. After removal of 1 base from V and 0 bases from J, the junction contained 2 bases not matched to a gene. CDR3 length: 16 amino acids. The CDR3 DNA reads as TGTGCCAGCAGTTACTTCGGGACAGCGAACACCGGGGAGCTGTTTTTT. Translating gives CASSYFGTANTGELFF.

The chain employs TRBV6-5 and TRBJ1-1; D unclear. The CDR3 is 12 residues long. Germline-derived CDR1 and CDR2 are MNHEY and SVGAGI. Deletions cut 6 bases from V and 4 bases from J, with 9 bases between. CDR3 sequence: CASSRKGTEAFF. CDR3 bases: TGTGCCAGCAGCCGTAAGGGCACTGAAGCTTTCTTT.

This chain joins TRBV6-5 and TRBJ1-2, with D tentatively TRBD1 (5 bases). The germline CDR1 and CDR2 sequences are MNHEY and SVGAGI. V gave up 2 bases and J gave up 3 bases, with 16 bases separating them. This CDR3 is 16 amino acids long. CDR3 residues: CASSYTTGKPDYGYTF. CDR3 bases: TGTGCCAGCAGTTACACCACAGGAAAACCGGACTATGGCTACACCTTC.

The V and J genes are TRBV9 and TRBJ2-7, with D maybe TRBD1 (6 bases). This CDR3 comprises 15 residues. V lost 1 base, J lost 1 base, and 12 bases lay in between. Per germline, CDR1 SGDLS and CDR2 YYNGEE. CDR3 sequence (DNA): TGTGCCAGCAGCGTACGGGACACCGGTTCCTACGAGCAGTACTTC. Translated, it gives CASSVRDTGSYEQYF.

The genes are TRBV27 and TRBJ1-2; 9 nucleotides align to TRBD1. Germline V gives CDR1 MNHEY, CDR2 SMNVEV (reference sequence). This CDR3 has 16 amino acids. The junction had 8 bases not matched to a gene; V was cut back by 4 bases and J by 2 bases. CDR3 sequence reads: CASSWGRDRVNYGYTF. CDR3 DNA sequence: TGTGCCAGCAGTTGGGGCCGGGACAGGGTAAACTATGGCTACACCTTC.

CDR3 sequence reads: CAFTGSTEAFF. Written as DNA, the CDR3 is TGTGCCTTTACAGGGTCCACTGAAGCTTTCTTT. The chain couples TRBV30 to TRBJ1-1; D possibly corresponds to TRBD1 (6 bases). Deletions cut 7 bases from V and 4 bases from J, with 10 bases between. The CDR3 sequence is 11 residues long. In germline, CDR1 is GTSNPN, CDR2 SVGIG (reference sequence).

The J gene is TRBJ2-7, the V gene TRBV6-6, with D hard to call. This CDR3 region has 14 residues. Per germline, CDR1 MNHNY and CDR2 SVGAGI (reference sequence). The V end was cut by 6 bases, the J end by 4 bases, with 16 bases between. CDR3 loop: CASSSRTGTYEQYF. In DNA form, the CDR3 reads TGTGCCAGCAGCTCCAGGACGGGTACTTACGAGCAGTACTTC.

V is TRBV19 and J is TRBJ2-4, with 10 nucleotides matching TRBD2. V trimming: 2 bases; J trimming: 2 bases; junction bases outside the gene matches: 6. The CDR3 length is 17 residues. Looked up from germline, CDR1 is LNHDA and CDR2 is SQIVND (reference sequence). The CDR3 sequence is CASSIRSAGGSKNIQYF. The CDR3 DNA reads TGTGCCAGTAGTATAAGGTCAGCGGGAGGGTCCAAAAACATTCAGTACTTC. Combining the CDR3 with reference TRBV19 and TRBJ2-4 gives the whole variable domain DGGITQSPKYLFRKEGQNVTLSCEQNLNHDAMYWYRQDPGQGLRLIYYSQIVNDFQKGDIAEGYSVSREKKESFPLTVTSAQKNPTAFYLCASSIRSAGGSKNIQYFGAGTRLSVL.

The gene calls are TRBV7-9 and TRBJ1-2; D ambiguous. Germline assignment: CDR1 SEHNR and CDR2 FQNEAQ (reference sequence). This CDR3 region has 14 residues. V was pared by 5 bases and J by 0 bases, with 10 bases between. The CDR3 region is CASSRGLTNYGYTF. The DNA for the CDR3 is TGTGCCAGCAGCCGAGGGCTTACTAACTATGGCTACACCTTC.

This chain joins TRBV28 and TRBJ2-3; TRBD2 agrees at 16 bases. Germline lookup yields CDR1 MDHEN and CDR2 SYDVKM. The CDR3 consists of 18 residues. Trimming cost V 5 bases and J 1 base; bases outside gene matches: 6. The CDR3 region is CASSRGLAGGLRTDTQYF. DNA for the CDR3: TGTGCCAGCAGTCGGGGACTAGCGGGAGGGTTACGCACAGATACGCAGTATTTT.

This clone was seen once. The DNA for the CDR3 is TGCGCCAGCAGCCTCGGACTAACATACGAGCAGTACTTC. It codes for CASSLGLTYEQYF. This chain links TRBV4-1 with TRBJ2-7; weak D call: TRBD2 (6 bases). Trimming shortened V by 4 bases and J by 4 bases, and 11 bases separated the two germline ends. The CDR3 extends over 13 amino acids. Germline CDR1 and CDR2: MGHRA and YSYEKL.

This chain connects TRBV7-2 to TRBJ1-2, with D maybe TRBD1 (5 bases). Germline V lookup: CDR1 SGHTA, CDR2 FQGNSA. The CDR3 loop spans 13 amino acids. Trimming left V 4 bases short and J 2 bases short, with 8 bases between. The CDR3, as DNA: TGTGCCAGCAGCTCGGGACGGAACTATGGCTACACCTTC. This codes for CASSSGRNYGYTF.

This clone rates as hyperexpanded. The chain employs TRBV12-3 or TRBV12-4 and TRBJ1-2, with D unresolved. The length of the CDR3 is 13 residues. Trimming pared 5 bases from V and 4 bases from J, leaving 11 bases between. CDR3 sequence: CASSVDYFYGYTF. In DNA form, the CDR3 reads TGTGCCAGCAGTGTCGACTACTTCTATGGCTACACCTTC.

J is TRBJ2-2 and V is TRBV7-3, with TRBD2 matching over 14 bases. CDR3 size: 19 residues. Trimming at V came to 3 bases and at J to 4 bases, leaving 10 bases not matched to a gene. Germline CDR1 reads SGHTA; CDR2 reads FQGTGA. The CDR3 sequence: CASSLTHRLAGGGTGELFF. In DNA, the CDR3 is TGTGCCAGCAGCTTGACCCACCGACTAGCGGGAGGGGGCACCGGGGAGCTGTTTTTT.

V is TRBV7-2 and J is TRBJ1-5, with unresolved D. The V end was cut by 0 bases, the J end by 2 bases, with 5 bases between. From germline, CDR1 is SGHTA and CDR2 FQGNSA. The CDR3 spans 14 residues. Here the CDR3 DNA reads TGTGCCAGCAGCTTAGCTGGGGGCAATCAGCCCCAGCATTTT. Protein product: CASSLAGGNQPQHF.

The chain combines TRBV5-1 with TRBJ2-1, with 9 bases aligning to TRBD1. Looked up from germline, CDR1 is SGHRS and CDR2 is YFSETQ. The CDR3 length is 19 residues. With 3 bases clipped from V and 2 bases from J, the junction kept 15 bases outside the gene matches. The CDR3 loop is CASSSFLTGGITPYNEQFF. The CDR3 DNA reads as TGCGCCAGCAGCTCCTTTCTGACAGGGGGTATCACGCCCTACAATGAGCAGTTCTTC.

As regards this clone: One end of the junction varies from germline; a read error may be responsible. The rearrangement joins TRBV6-1 to TRBJ2-7; no reliable D call. The CDR3 contains 12 residues. Germline assignment: CDR1 MNHNS and CDR2 SASEGT. CDR3 nucleotide sequence: TGTGCCAGCAGTGAACGAGGTATCTGGAAGTCCTTC. Translation: CASSERGIWKSF.